This T cell receptor beta chain was documented in a study of response to subunit inactivated influenza vaccine. For this clonotype: At one of its ends the junction is not consistent with the germline gene, which may arise from a read error.

TCRdb reprocessed the RT-PCR reads via MiXCR and lists one record per CDR3 protein. Of 450,000 to 500,000 distinct CDR3 sequences listed, 9.5% to 13% were seen once; the top ten hold 10% to 15%. This CDR3 region has 15 residues. Looked up from germline, CDR1 is SSHAT and CDR2 is FNYEAQ (reference sequence). This specimen consisted of PBMCs from blood, obtained around seven weeks after vaccination. This chain connects TRBV7-7 to TRBJ2-2; D remains unclear. The source of this sequence is a man aged 50 to 60 who received an inactivated influenza vaccine. CDR3 sequence reads: CASSLGPGDTGELFF. CDR3 DNA sequence: TGTGCTAGCAGTCTGGGCCCGGGCGACACCGGGGAGCTGTTTTTT. Together with reference TRBV7-7 and TRBJ2-2, the CDR3 gives the full variable domain: GAGVSQSPRYKVTKRGQDVTLRCDPISSHATLYWYQQALGQGPEFLTYFNYEAQPDKSGLPSDRFSAERPEGSISTLTIQRTEQRDSAMYRCASSLGPGDTGELFFGEGSRLTVL.